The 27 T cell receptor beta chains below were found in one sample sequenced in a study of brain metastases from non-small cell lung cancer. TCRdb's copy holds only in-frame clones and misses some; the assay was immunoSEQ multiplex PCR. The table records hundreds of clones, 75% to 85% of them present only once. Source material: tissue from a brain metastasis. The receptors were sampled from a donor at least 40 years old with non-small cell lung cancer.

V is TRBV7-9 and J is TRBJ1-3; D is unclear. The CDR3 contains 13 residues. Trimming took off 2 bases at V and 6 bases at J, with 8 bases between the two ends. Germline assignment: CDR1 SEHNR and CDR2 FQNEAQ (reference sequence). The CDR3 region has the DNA TGTGCCAGCAGCTTATCACAACCAAACACCATATATTTT. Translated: CASSLSQPNTIYF.

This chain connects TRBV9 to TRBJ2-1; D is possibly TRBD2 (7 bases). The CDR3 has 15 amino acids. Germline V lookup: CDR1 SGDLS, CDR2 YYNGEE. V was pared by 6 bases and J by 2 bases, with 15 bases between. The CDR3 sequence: CASNLGGATYNEQFF. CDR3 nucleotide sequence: TGTGCCAGCAACCTGGGGGGGGCCACCTACAATGAGCAGTTCTTC.

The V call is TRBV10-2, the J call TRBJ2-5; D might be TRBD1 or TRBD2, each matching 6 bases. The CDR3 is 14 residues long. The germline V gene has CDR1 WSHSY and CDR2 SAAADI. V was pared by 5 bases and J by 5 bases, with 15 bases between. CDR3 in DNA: TGCGCCAGCAGTCACACAGGGACTCGGGAGACCCAGTACTTC. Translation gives CASSHTGTRETQYF.

The CDR3 DNA reads as TGCGCCAGCAGCTTGGGACTAGCGGGGGCGGGAGAGCAGTTCTTC. This translates into CASSLGLAGAGEQFF. The chain combines TRBV5-1 with TRBJ2-1; 12 bases match TRBD2. Germline CDR1 is SGHRS and CDR2 is YFSETQ. The CDR3 is 15 amino acids. After removal of 0 bases from V and 10 bases from J, the junction contained 5 bases not matched to a gene.

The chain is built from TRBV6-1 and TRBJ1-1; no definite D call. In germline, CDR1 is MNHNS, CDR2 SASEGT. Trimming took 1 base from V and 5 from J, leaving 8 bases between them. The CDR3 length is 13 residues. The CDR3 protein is CASSEEPGTEAFF. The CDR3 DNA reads TGTGCCAGCAGTGAAGAGCCAGGAACTGAAGCTTTCTTT.

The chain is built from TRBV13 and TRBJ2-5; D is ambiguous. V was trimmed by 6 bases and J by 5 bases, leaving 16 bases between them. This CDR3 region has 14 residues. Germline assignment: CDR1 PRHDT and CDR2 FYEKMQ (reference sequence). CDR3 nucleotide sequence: TGTGCCAGCAGGTGGGCCTCTCTCGGGGAGACCCAGTACTTC. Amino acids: CASRWASLGETQYF.

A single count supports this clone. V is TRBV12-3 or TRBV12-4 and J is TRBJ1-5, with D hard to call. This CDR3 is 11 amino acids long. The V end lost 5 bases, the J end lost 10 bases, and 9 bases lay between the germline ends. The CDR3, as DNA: TGTGCCAGCAGTGGGATAGGCCCCCAGCATTTT. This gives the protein CASSGIGPQHF.

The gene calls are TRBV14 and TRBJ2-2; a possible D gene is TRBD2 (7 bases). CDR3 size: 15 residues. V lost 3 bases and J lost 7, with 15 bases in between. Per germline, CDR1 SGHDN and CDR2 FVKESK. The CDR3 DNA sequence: TGTGCCAGCAGCCAGAGCGGGACGGGACACGGGGAGCTGTTTTTT. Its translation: CASSQSGTGHGELFF.

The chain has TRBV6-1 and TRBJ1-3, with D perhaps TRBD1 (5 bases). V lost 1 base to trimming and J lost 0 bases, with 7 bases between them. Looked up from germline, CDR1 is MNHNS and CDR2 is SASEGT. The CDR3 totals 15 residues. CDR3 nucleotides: TGTGCCAGCAGTGAAGAGGGGTTCTCTGGAAACACCATATATTTT. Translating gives CASSEEGFSGNTIYF.

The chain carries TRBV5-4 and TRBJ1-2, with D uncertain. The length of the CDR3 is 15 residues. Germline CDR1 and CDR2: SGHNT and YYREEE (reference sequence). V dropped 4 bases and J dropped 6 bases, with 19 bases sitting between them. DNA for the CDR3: TGTGCCAGCAGCCCTCCCCCCAGTCGTGAAGATGGCTACACCTTC. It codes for CASSPPPSREDGYTF.

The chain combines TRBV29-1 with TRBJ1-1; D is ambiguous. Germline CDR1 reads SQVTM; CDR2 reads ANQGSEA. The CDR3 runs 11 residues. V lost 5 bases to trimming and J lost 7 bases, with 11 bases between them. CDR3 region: CSVSYVYEAFF. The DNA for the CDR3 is TGCAGCGTTTCTTACGTCTATGAAGCTTTCTTT.

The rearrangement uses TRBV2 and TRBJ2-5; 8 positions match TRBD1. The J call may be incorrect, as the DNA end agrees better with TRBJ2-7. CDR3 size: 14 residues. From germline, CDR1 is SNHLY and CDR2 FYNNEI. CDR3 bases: TGTGCCAGCAGTGCTAGCAGCAGGGGGCTCGAGCAGTACTTC. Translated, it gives CASSASSRGLEQYF.

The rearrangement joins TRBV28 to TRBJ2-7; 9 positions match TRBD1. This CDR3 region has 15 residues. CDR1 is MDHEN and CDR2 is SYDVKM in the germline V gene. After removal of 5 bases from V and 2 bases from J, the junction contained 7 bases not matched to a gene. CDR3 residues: CASSAPRDRAYEQYF. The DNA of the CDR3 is TGTGCCAGCAGTGCACCCCGGGACAGGGCCTACGAGCAGTACTTC. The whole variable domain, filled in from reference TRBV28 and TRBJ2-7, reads DVKVTQSSRYLVKRTGEKVFLECVQDMDHENMFWYRQDPGLGLRLIYFSYDVKMKEKGDIPEGYSVSREKKERFSLILESASTNQTSMYLCASSAPRDRAYEQYFGPGTRLTVT.

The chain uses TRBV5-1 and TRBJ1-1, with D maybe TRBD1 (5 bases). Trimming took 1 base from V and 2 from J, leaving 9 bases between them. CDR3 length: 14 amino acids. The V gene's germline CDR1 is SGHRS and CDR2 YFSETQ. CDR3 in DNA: TGCGCCAGCAGCTTGTGGGACTTAAACACTGAAGCTTTCTTT. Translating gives CASSLWDLNTEAFF.

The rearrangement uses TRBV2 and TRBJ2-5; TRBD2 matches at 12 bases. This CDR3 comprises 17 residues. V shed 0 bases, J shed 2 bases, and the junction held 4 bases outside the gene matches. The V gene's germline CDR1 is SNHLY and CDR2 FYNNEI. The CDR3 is CASSEARTSGNQETQYF. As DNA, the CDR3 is TGTGCCAGCAGTGAAGCCAGGACTAGCGGGAATCAAGAGACCCAGTACTTC.

CDR3 loop: CASSLSRGENRVRGYTF. For the CDR3, the DNA is TGTGCCAGCAGTTTGTCCCGGGGGGAGAACAGGGTTCGCGGCTACACCTTC. The rearrangement uses TRBV28 and TRBJ1-2, with D maybe TRBD1 (6 bases). Germline V lookup: CDR1 MDHEN, CDR2 SYDVKM. The CDR3 has 17 residues. V gave up 3 bases and J gave up 8 bases, with 25 bases separating them.

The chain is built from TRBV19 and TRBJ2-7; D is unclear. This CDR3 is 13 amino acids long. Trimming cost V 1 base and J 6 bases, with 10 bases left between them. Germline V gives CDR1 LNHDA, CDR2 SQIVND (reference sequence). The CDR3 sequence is CASSIGVGSEQYF. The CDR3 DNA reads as TGTGCCAGTAGTATAGGAGTAGGAAGCGAGCAGTACTTC.

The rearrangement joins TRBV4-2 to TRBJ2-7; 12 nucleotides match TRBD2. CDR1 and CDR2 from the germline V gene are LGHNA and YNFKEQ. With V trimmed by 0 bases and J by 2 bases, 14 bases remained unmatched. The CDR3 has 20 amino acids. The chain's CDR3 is CASSQDSTRTSGDSTYEQYF. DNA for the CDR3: TGTGCCAGCAGCCAAGATTCCACGCGGACTAGCGGGGATAGTACCTACGAGCAGTACTTC.

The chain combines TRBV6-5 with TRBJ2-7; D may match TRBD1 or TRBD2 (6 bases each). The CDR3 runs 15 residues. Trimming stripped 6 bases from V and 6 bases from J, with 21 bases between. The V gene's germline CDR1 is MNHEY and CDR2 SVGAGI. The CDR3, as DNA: TGTGCCAGCAGGACCCAACAGGGAGTAGCGGCCGAGCAGTACTTC. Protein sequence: CASRTQQGVAAEQYF.

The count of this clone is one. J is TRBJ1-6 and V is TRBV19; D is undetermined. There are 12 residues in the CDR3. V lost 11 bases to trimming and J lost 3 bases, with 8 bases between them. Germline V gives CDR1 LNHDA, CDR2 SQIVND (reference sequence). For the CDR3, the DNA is TGTGCCTCCTCCCGCTATAATTCACCCCTCCACTTT. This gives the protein CASSRYNSPLHF.

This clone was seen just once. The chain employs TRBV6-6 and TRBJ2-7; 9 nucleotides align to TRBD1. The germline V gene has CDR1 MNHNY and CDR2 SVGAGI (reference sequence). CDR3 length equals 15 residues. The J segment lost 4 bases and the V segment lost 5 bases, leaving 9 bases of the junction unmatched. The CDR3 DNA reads TGTGCCAGCAGTAACCGGGACAGGGCTCAGTACGAGCAGTACTTC. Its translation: CASSNRDRAQYEQYF.

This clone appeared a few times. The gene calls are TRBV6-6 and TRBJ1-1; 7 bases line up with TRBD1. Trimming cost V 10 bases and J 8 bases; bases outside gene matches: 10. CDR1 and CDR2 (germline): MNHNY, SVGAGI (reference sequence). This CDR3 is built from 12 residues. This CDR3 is CATRVGTDEAFF. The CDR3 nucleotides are TGTGCCACTCGGGTAGGGACAGACGAAGCTTTCTTT.

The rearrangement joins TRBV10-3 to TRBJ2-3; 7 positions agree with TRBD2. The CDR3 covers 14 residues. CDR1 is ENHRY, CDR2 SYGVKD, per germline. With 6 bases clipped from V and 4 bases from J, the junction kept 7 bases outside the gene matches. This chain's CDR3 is CAIRWAGEADTQYF. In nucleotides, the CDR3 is TGTGCCATCAGGTGGGCGGGAGAGGCAGATACGCAGTATTTT.

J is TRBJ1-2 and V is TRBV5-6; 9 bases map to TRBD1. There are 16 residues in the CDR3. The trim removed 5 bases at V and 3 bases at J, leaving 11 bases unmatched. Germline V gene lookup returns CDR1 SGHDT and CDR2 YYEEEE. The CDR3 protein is CASRFLDRGDDYGYTF. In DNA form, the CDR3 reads TGTGCCAGCAGATTCTTGGACAGGGGTGACGACTATGGCTACACCTTC.

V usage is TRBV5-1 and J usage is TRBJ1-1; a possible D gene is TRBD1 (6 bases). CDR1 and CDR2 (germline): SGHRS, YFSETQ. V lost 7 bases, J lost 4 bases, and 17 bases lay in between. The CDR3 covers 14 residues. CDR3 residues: CASALEQGVTEAFF. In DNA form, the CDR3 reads TGCGCCAGCGCATTGGAACAGGGAGTCACTGAAGCTTTCTTT.

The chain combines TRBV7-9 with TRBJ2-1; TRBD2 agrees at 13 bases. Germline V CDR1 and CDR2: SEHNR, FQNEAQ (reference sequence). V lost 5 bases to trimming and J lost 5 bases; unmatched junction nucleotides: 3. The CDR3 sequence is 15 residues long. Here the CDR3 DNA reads TGTGCCAGCAGCCTGGGACTAGCGGGAAACAATGAGCAGTTCTTC. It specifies CASSLGLAGNNEQFF.

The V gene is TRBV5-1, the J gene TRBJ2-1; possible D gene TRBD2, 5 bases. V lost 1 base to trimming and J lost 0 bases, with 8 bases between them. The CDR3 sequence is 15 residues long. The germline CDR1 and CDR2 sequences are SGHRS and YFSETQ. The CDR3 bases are TGCGCCAGCAGCTTGTCGGGAAGCTCCTACAATGAGCAGTTCTTC. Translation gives CASSLSGSSYNEQFF.